The entry that follows covers one T cell receptor (beta chain) sequence. These data originate in a study of blood T cell repertoires in COVID-19. Germline lookup yields CDR1 SGHDT and CDR2 YYEEEE. V shed 5 bases, J shed 4 bases, and the junction held 10 bases outside the gene matches. The CDR3 sequence is 15 residues long. Method: immunoSEQ multiplex PCR; TCRdb's copy keeps in-frame clones and lacks some. The sample has some 200,000 clones; approximately 79% are singletons. Input material: peripheral blood. This chain joins TRBV5-6 and TRBJ2-5, with TRBD1 matching over 8 bases. The sequence came from a man between 25 and 39 years old with active or convalescent COVID-19. The CDR3 DNA sequence: TGTGCCAGCAGTAACAGGGGGTTTCCATCAGAGACCCAGTACTTC. Translation gives CASSNRGFPSETQYF.